These 30 T cell receptor beta chains were all obtained from the same sample, sequenced in a study of CD8+CD57+ T cells in acquired aplastic anemia. Using genomic DNA as the template, TCR beta VDJ and CDR3 profiling was carried out. One entry per CDR3 protein, called by TCRdb with MiXCR from the reads. The table lists about 420,000 distinct CDR3 sequences, 60% to 80% of them singletons. The specimen was sorted CD4+, CD8+, or CD8+CD57+ T cells (not recorded which) from PBMCs. The receptors derive from a human donor in good health, serving as a control.

A remark on this clonotype: Without the conserved terminal phenylalanine or tryptophan, this CDR3 likely stems from a read error. The chain couples TRBV12-3 or TRBV12-4 to TRBJ2-2; D might be TRBD2 (5 bases). Trimming took off 5 bases at V and 2 bases at J, with 12 bases between the two ends. The CDR3 has 15 amino acids. The DNA of the CDR3 is TGTGCCAGCAGTCCGGACGGAGGTAACACCGGGGAGCTGTTTCTT. Amino acid sequence: CASSPDGGNTGELFL.

This clonotype has at least ten counts. The CDR3 nucleotides are TGTGCCAGCAGCTTAGCCCCCCAGCTGAATCAGCCCCAGCATTTT. This sequence encodes CASSLAPQLNQPQHF. The chain combines TRBV7-2 with TRBJ1-5; no firm D call. CDR3 length: 15 amino acids. Germline-derived CDR1 and CDR2 are SGHTA and FQGNSA. V was pared by 0 bases and J by 4 bases, with 10 bases between.

The chain is built from TRBV7-3 and TRBJ1-1, with a tentative D call TRBD1 (6 bases). This CDR3 contains 16 residues. Trimming removed 5 bases from V and 0 bases from J, with 16 bases in between. The germline V gene encodes CDR1 SGHTA and CDR2 FQGTGA. The CDR3 is CASSLRGGTVNTEAFF. Written as DNA, the CDR3 is TGTGCCAGCAGCCTAAGGGGGGGCACGGTGAACACTGAAGCTTTCTTT.

This clonotype has a count of ten or more. The chain has TRBV3-1 and TRBJ1-5, with D perhaps TRBD1 (6 bases). V was cut by 0 bases and J by 7 bases, with 7 bases left in between. The CDR3 has 13 amino acids. From germline, CDR1 is LGHDT and CDR2 YNNKEL (reference sequence). CDR3 DNA sequence: TGTGCCAGCAGCCAAGACGGGGGCCAGCCCCAGCATTTT. Amino acid sequence: CASSQDGGQPQHF.

This clonotype was picked up one time. The CDR3 protein is CASGRGEGNTIYF. In DNA form, the CDR3 reads TGTGCCAGTGGAAGGGGAGAGGGAAACACCATATATTTT. The chain joins TRBV19 to TRBJ1-3, with D maybe TRBD1 (5 bases). V lost 8 bases to trimming and J lost 4 bases, with 12 bases between them. CDR3 length: 13 amino acids. Germline CDR1 LNHDA, CDR2 SQIVND (reference sequence).

The V call is TRBV29-1, the J call TRBJ2-2; D is perhaps TRBD1 (6 bases). Trimming shortened V by 4 bases and J by 4 bases, and 10 bases separated the two germline ends. The CDR3 covers 13 residues. Germline values: CDR1 SQVTM, CDR2 ANQGSEA. DNA of the CDR3: TGCAGCGTTGTTAGGGGGACCACCGGGGAGCTGTTTTTT. Protein product: CSVVRGTTGELFF.

As to this clonotype: A junction boundary mismatches the germline segment, possibly from a read error. The chain has TRBV10-3 and TRBJ1-5, with a possible D match to TRBD1 (6 bases). CDR3 size: 15 residues. Germline V gene data show CDR1 as ENHRY and CDR2 as SYGVKD. The CDR3 bases are TGTGCCATCAGTCAATCCGGACCAGGGGATCATCCCTACACCTTT. This translates into CAISQSGPGDHPYTF.

The chain has TRBV6-6 and TRBJ1-2; 9 bases fit TRBD1. V was clipped by 5 bases and J by 3 bases; unmatched bases: 7. The CDR3 is 15 amino acids. Germline V gene sequence: CDR1 MNHNY, CDR2 SVGAGI (reference sequence). CDR3 residues: CASSDPGQGDYGYTF. The CDR3 region has the DNA TGTGCCAGCAGTGACCCGGGACAGGGTGACTATGGCTACACCTTC.

This clonotype was recorded once. This chain links TRBV7-2 with TRBJ2-2; TRBD1 is a possible D gene (5 bases). The V end was cut by 2 bases, the J end by 17 bases, with 24 bases between. CDR1 SGHTA and CDR2 FQGNSA come from the germline V gene. CDR3 size: 15 residues. This CDR3 is CASSLPGSVTEAFFF. In DNA, the CDR3 is TGTGCCAGCAGCTTACCAGGGTCCGTAACTGAAGCTTTCTTTTTT.

In regard to this clonotype: The junction does not match germline at one end; this may be a read error. This sequence joins TRBV7-3 and TRBJ2-2; perhaps D is TRBD1 or TRBD2 (5 bases each). The CDR3 consists of 15 residues. The germline gives CDR1 SGHTA, CDR2 FQGTGA. CDR3 coding DNA: TGTGCCAGCAGCCCGCAGGGTGCGAACACCAGGGAGCTTTTTTTT. This sequence encodes CASSPQGANTRELFF.

This clonotype was recorded at least ten times. The rearrangement links TRBV19 to TRBJ1-1; TRBD1 matches at 7 bases. Germline CDR1 is LNHDA and CDR2 is SQIVND (reference sequence). This CDR3 has 13 amino acids. The trim removed 5 bases at V and 8 bases at J, leaving 8 bases unmatched. CDR3 protein: CASSSRDREEAFF. As DNA, the CDR3 is TGTGCCAGTAGTTCCCGGGACAGAGAGGAAGCTTTCTTT.

As regards this clonotype: The CDR3 carries no conserved terminal phenylalanine or tryptophan, so it likely arises from a read error. The DNA is left out, because the CDR3 cannot be placed on it with certainty; the CDR3 is given as TCRdb lists it. The rearrangement joins TRBV2 to TRBJ2-1; no check of the table's D call, TRBD1, against the DNA was made. CDR1 is SNHLY, CDR2 FYNNEI, per germline. The CDR3 length equals 14 residues, ends included. Here the CDR3 reads CASSDIGVTQYFFL.

This clonotype was picked up one time. This rearrangement joins TRBV2 to TRBJ1-6; maybe TRBD1 (5 bases). Trimming left V 8 bases short and J 9 bases short, with 17 bases between. This CDR3 contains 14 residues. Germline V gene data show CDR1 as SNHLY and CDR2 as FYNNEI. The CDR3 DNA is TGTGCCAGCGAGGGAGCAGGGACCGGTTCACCCCTCCACTTT. Amino acids: CASEGAGTGSPLHF.

The chain carries TRBV7-8 and TRBJ2-3, with 9 bases lining up with TRBD1. The CDR3 length is 16 residues. With 2 bases clipped from V and 1 base from J, the junction kept 4 bases outside the gene matches. Germline V gives CDR1 SGHVS, CDR2 FQNEAQ. CDR3 nucleotides: TGTGCCAGCAGCTTAAAGGACAGGGGCGGCACAGATACGCAGTATTTT. It specifies CASSLKDRGGTDTQYF.

The chain recombines TRBV13 with TRBJ1-3; TRBD1 matches at 8 bases. CDR1 PRHDT and CDR2 FYEKMQ come from the germline V gene (reference sequence). V lost 0 bases to trimming and J lost 2 bases; unmatched junction nucleotides: 6. The CDR3 has 17 residues. The CDR3 DNA sequence: TGTGCCAGCAGCTTAGGACAGGGGGGTTCAGCTGGAAACACCATATATTTT. Protein: CASSLGQGGSAGNTIYF.

A note on this clonotype: A much more abundant neighbour one base away suggests this may be a read error. This chain joins TRBV7-2 and TRBJ2-5, with 10 bases matching TRBD1. The CDR3 extends over 16 amino acids. Per the germline V gene, CDR1 is SGHTA and CDR2 is FQGNSA. CDR3 nucleotide sequence: TGTGCCAGCAGCTTATCGGCGACAGGGGGCCAAGAGGCCCAGTACTTC. It specifies CASSLSATGGQEAQYF. The complete variable domain, with remaining parts taken from reference TRBV7-2 and TRBJ2-5, reads GAGVSQSPSNKVTEKGKDVELRCDPISGHTALYWYRQSLGQGLEFLIYFQGNSAPDKSGLPSDRFSAERTGGSVSTLTIQRTQQEDSAVYLCASSLSATGGQEAQYFGPGTRLLVL.

This clonotype showed up many times. The rearrangement uses TRBV25-1 and TRBJ2-5; possible D gene TRBD1, 6 bases. Germline lookup yields CDR1 MGHDK and CDR2 SYGVNS. The CDR3 has 13 amino acids. V dropped 3 bases and J dropped 4 bases, with 9 bases sitting between them. DNA for the CDR3: TGTGCCAGCAGTGACAGGGGTCGAGAGACCCAGTACTTC. This gives the protein CASSDRGRETQYF.

The chain joins TRBV7-3 to TRBJ2-5; weak D call: TRBD2 (6 bases). The CDR3 contains 15 residues. The germline gives CDR1 SGHTA, CDR2 FQGTGA. The V gene lost 6 bases and the J gene lost 14 bases, with 28 bases spanning the gap. The DNA of the CDR3 is TGTGCCAGCAGTGAGGCAGGCCCGCGGGACGAGCACTACTACTTC. Translation gives CASSEAGPRDEHYYF.

A word on this clonotype: The CDR3 end shows no conserved phenylalanine or tryptophan, and so a read error is likely. This chain connects TRBV7-9 to TRBJ2-5; maybe TRBD1 (6 bases). Germline V gene lookup returns CDR1 SEHNR and CDR2 FQNEAQ (reference sequence). The CDR3 covers 12 residues. V lost 6 bases and J lost 3, with 8 bases in between. The CDR3 protein is CASRQGEETQYI. The CDR3 DNA sequence: TGTGCCAGCAGACAGGGCGAAGAGACCCAGTACATC.

CDR3: CATSAGGNGAFF. The CDR3 coding sequence is TGTGCCACTTCGGCAGGGGGGAATGGAGCTTTCTTT. V usage is TRBV6-6 and J usage is TRBJ1-1; 7 positions match TRBD1. The germline V gene encodes CDR1 MNHNY and CDR2 SVGAGI (reference sequence). The CDR3 sequence is 12 residues long. With 10 bases clipped from V and 10 bases from J, the junction kept 12 bases outside the gene matches.

This clonotype was found many times. The CDR3 DNA is TGCAGTGCTACGACACTTTCGGGCGTCTCGGAGACCCAGTACTTC. Protein: CSATTLSGVSETQYF. The chain has TRBV20-1 and TRBJ2-5; the D is unclear. The CDR3 loop spans 15 amino acids. Deletions cut 4 bases from V and 5 bases from J, with 20 bases between. Germline V gene sequence: CDR1 DFQATT, CDR2 SNEGSKA (reference sequence).

The chain carries TRBV5-1 and TRBJ1-4; D is unresolved. This CDR3 is built from 13 residues. Trimming left V 3 bases short and J 13 bases short, with 16 bases between. Germline V gene lookup returns CDR1 SGHRS and CDR2 YFSETQ. In nucleotides, the CDR3 is TGCGCCAGCAGCTCCTTAGCGGGATTCACACTGTTTTTT. Its protein is CASSSLAGFTLFF.

The V call is TRBV7-2, the J call TRBJ2-3; 10 nucleotides align to TRBD2. Germline CDR1 and CDR2: SGHTA and FQGNSA. Trimming removed 1 base from V and 4 bases from J; junction bases left unmatched: 5. The CDR3 spans 16 residues. CDR3 in DNA: TGTGCCAGCAGCTTAGATGGTAGCGGGGGGTCAGATACGCAGTATTTT. The encoded protein is CASSLDGSGGSDTQYF.

This chain connects TRBV12-3 or TRBV12-4 to TRBJ1-5; weak D call: TRBD1 (5 bases). Deletions cut 6 bases from V and 5 bases from J, with 14 bases between. This CDR3 is 14 amino acids long. CDR3 sequence reads: CASSDDRFDQPQHF. DNA for the CDR3: TGTGCCAGCAGCGACGACAGATTCGATCAGCCCCAGCATTTT.

As for this clonotype: The CDR3 ends on some other residue instead of the conserved phenylalanine or tryptophan, so this is likely a read error. The V gene is TRBV2, the J gene TRBJ2-7; D unresolved. The CDR3 covers 13 residues. Germline CDR1 and CDR2: SNHLY and FYNNEI. CDR3 bases: TGTGCCAGCAGCCCCGCGGACCACTACGCGCAGTACCTC. It encodes CASSPADHYAQYL.

The chain links TRBV20-1 to TRBJ1-1, with 7 bases identical to TRBD1. The J segment lost 11 bases and the V segment lost 1 base, leaving 7 bases of the junction unmatched. The CDR3 spans 12 residues. The germline CDR1 and CDR2 sequences are DFQATT and SNEGSKA (reference sequence). The DNA for the CDR3 is TGCAGTGCTAGAGGCCAAGACAGGGACGCTTTCTTT. Encoded protein: CSARGQDRDAFF.

This clonotype was seen only once. The chain employs TRBV5-6 and TRBJ2-3; unclear D gene. CDR1 SGHDT and CDR2 YYEEEE come from the germline V gene. This CDR3 has 15 residues. The ends were cut back, 4 bases at V and 0 bases at J, with 12 bases in the middle. In DNA form, the CDR3 reads TGTGCCAGCAGCCAGCTAGAAGCTAGCACAGATACGCAGTATTTT. Amino acids: CASSQLEASTDTQYF.

The chain is built from TRBV5-1 and TRBJ2-3; 7 positions agree with TRBD1. Trimming at V came to 3 bases and at J to 6 bases, leaving 10 bases not matched to a gene. Looked up from germline, CDR1 is SGHRS and CDR2 is YFSETQ. CDR3 length equals 15 residues. The CDR3, as DNA: TGCGCCAGCAGCTCCAGGGGGATCTACGCGGATACGCAGTATTTT. This encodes CASSSRGIYADTQYF. Full variable domain (missing parts from reference TRBV5-1 and TRBJ2-3): KAGVTQTPRYLIKTRGQQVTLSCSPISGHRSVSWYQQTPGQGLQFLFEYFSETQRNKGNFPGRFSGRQFSNSRSEMNVSTLELGDSALYLCASSSRGIYADTQYFGPGTRLTVL.

The chain couples TRBV12-3 or TRBV12-4 to TRBJ2-7; 8 bases align to TRBD1. The CDR3 contains 13 residues. V shed 8 bases, J shed 6 bases, and the junction held 9 bases outside the gene matches. CDR3 residues: CASGPGTGSEQYF. In DNA form, the CDR3 reads TGTGCCAGCGGACCCGGGACAGGATCCGAGCAGTACTTC.

Comment on this clonotype: Mismatch with germline at one junction end may stem from a read error. This chain connects TRBV7-3 to TRBJ1-6; tentatively, D is TRBD1 (5 bases). Germline values: CDR1 SGHTA, CDR2 FQGTGA. This CDR3 has 15 residues. CDR3 in DNA: TGTGCCAGCAGACAAGACCGGAGCAGACAGTCACACCTCCACTTT. Translation: CASRQDRSRQSHLHF.